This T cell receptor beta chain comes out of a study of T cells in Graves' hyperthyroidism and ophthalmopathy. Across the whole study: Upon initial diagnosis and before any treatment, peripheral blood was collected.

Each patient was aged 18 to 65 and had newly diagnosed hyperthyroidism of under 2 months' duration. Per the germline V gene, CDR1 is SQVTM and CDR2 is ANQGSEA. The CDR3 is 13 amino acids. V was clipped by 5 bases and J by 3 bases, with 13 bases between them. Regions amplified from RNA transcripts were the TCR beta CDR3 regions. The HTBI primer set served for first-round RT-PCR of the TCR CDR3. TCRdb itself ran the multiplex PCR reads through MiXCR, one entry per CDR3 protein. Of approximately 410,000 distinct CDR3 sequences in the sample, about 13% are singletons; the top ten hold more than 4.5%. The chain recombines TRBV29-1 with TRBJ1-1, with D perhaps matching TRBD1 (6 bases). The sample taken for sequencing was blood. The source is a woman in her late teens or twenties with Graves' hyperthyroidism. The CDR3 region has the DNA TGCAGCGTTCAACAGGGCACCTACACTGAAGCTTTCTTT. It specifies CSVQQGTYTEAFF.